The 3 T cell receptor beta chains below all came from one sample that was sequenced in a study of blood T cells in healthy people across ages. Using a J-beta primer mix together with a sample-barcoded 5' primer, a second PCR was run for roughly 7 to 11 cycles. TCRdb re-called the 5' RACE reads through MiXCR, storing one row per CDR3 protein. The table shows over 950,000 distinct CDR3 sequences, with 51% occurring only once. Sequencing was carried out using blood. These receptors were collected from a woman aged 55-69 years in good health.

This clonotype was found many times. The genes are TRBV4-3 and TRBJ2-3, with D possibly matching TRBD2 (5 bases). V lost 3 bases and J lost 6, with 10 bases in between. Germline values: CDR1 LGHNA, CDR2 YSLEER. The CDR3 covers 13 residues. The CDR3 loop is CASSQERRDTQYF. In DNA, the CDR3 is TGCGCCAGCAGCCAGGAGAGGAGGGATACGCAGTATTTT.

The chain joins TRBV4-3 to TRBJ1-2; 8 nucleotides agree with TRBD1. CDR3 length equals 16 residues. From germline, CDR1 is LGHNA and CDR2 YSLEER. V shed 1 base, J shed 7 bases, and the junction held 11 bases outside the gene matches. The CDR3 region has the DNA TGCGCCAGCAGCCAAGCTTTAAGCACAGGGGGAGGTGGCTACACCTTC. Protein: CASSQALSTGGGGYTF.

The chain joins TRBV29-1 to TRBJ2-1, with TRBD2 identical over 16 bases. Per the germline V gene, CDR1 is SQVTM and CDR2 is ANQGSEA. The CDR3 consists of 17 residues. Trimming cost V 7 bases and J 6 bases; bases outside gene matches: 12. CDR3 protein: CSAGTSGRASLSNEQFF. The CDR3 nucleotides are TGCAGCGCCGGGACTAGCGGGAGGGCCTCCCTATCCAATGAGCAGTTCTTC.